One sample yielded the 14 T cell receptor beta chains listed below, sequenced in a study of blood T cell repertoires in COVID-19. Sequenced by immunoSEQ multiplex PCR; TCRdb stores in-frame clones only, minus some. The data hold more than 95,000 clones, with approximately 89% observed a single time. The sample comprised peripheral blood. These receptors were taken from a woman older than 75 in a cohort sampled during active COVID-19.

The chain couples TRBV10-3 to TRBJ2-5; maybe TRBD1 (5 bases). Trimming shortened V by 6 bases and J by 2 bases, and 13 bases separated the two germline ends. Germline V CDR1 and CDR2: ENHRY, SYGVKD. The CDR3 runs to 14 residues. The CDR3 sequence: CAIRQGEPQETQYF. In nucleotides, the CDR3 is TGTGCCATCAGACAAGGGGAACCTCAAGAGACCCAGTACTTC.

This chain connects TRBV30 to TRBJ1-2, with D possibly matching TRBD1 (5 bases). The CDR3 length is 12 residues. Per germline, CDR1 GTSNPN and CDR2 SVGIG (reference sequence). Trimming took 6 bases from V and 13 from J, leaving 21 bases between them. The CDR3 nucleotides are TGTGCCTGTACCTTACCGGGGGGTCCTTGCACCTTC. It yields the protein CACTLPGGPCTF.

The chain is built from TRBV5-1 and TRBJ2-7; weak D call: TRBD1 (6 bases). This CDR3 spans 16 amino acids. Looked up from germline, CDR1 is SGHRS and CDR2 is YFSETQ. Trimming shortened V by 4 bases and J by 2 bases, and 19 bases separated the two germline ends. The CDR3: CASSPEATGATYEQYF. The CDR3 DNA reads TGCGCCAGCAGCCCCGAGGCGACAGGTGCTACCTACGAGCAGTACTTC.

The chain has TRBV19 and TRBJ1-2; D is ambiguous. Trimming took off 3 bases at V and 4 bases at J, with 9 bases between the two ends. The CDR3 spans 13 residues. Germline-derived CDR1 and CDR2 are LNHDA and SQIVND (reference sequence). The CDR3 DNA follows: TGTGCCAGTAGTATTGCCTCGGGCTATGGCTACACCTTC. Amino acids: CASSIASGYGYTF.

J is TRBJ1-6 and V is TRBV15; D is undetermined. This CDR3 is 17 amino acids long. Trimming stripped 0 bases from V and 4 bases from J, with 13 bases between. The germline V gene has CDR1 LNHNV and CDR2 YYDKDF (reference sequence). The CDR3 DNA follows: TGTGCCACCAGCAGAGATCTACTGGCAGGATATAATTCACCCCTCCACTTT. This sequence encodes CATSRDLLAGYNSPLHF.

The chain links TRBV18 to TRBJ1-1; TRBD1 matches 9 bases. Germline-derived CDR1 and CDR2 are KGHSH and LQKENI. V gave up 1 base and J gave up 5 bases; unmatched junction bases: 5. CDR3 size: 15 residues. The CDR3 spells CASSPQGQGGTEAFF. The CDR3 DNA sequence: TGTGCCAGCTCACCACAGGGACAGGGAGGTACTGAAGCTTTCTTT.

This clone was counted a single time. The gene calls are TRBV3-1 (or the pseudogene TRBV3-2) and TRBJ2-5; TRBD2 matches at 8 bases. The CDR3 covers 17 residues. V gave up 1 base and J gave up 5 bases; unmatched junction bases: 12. Per germline, CDR1 LGHDT and CDR2 YNNKEL (reference sequence). CDR3 DNA sequence: TGTGCCAGCAGCCAAGGGGGGAGCGGGAGAACCCGGGAGACCCAGTACTTC. It codes for CASSQGGSGRTRETQYF.

CDR3 nucleotide sequence: TGCGCCAGCAGCCGACAGGGAGTGGACACTGAAGCTTTCTTT. This encodes CASSRQGVDTEAFF. The V call is TRBV5-1, the J call TRBJ1-1; 7 bases match TRBD1. Germline V gives CDR1 SGHRS, CDR2 YFSETQ. There are 14 residues in the CDR3. The ends lost 4 bases at V and 3 bases at J; junction bases unmatched: 6.

This sequence joins TRBV27 and TRBJ2-1, with TRBD2 matching 8 bases. Looked up from germline, CDR1 is MNHEY and CDR2 is SMNVEV (reference sequence). The length of the CDR3 is 15 residues. The ends lost 10 bases at V and 4 bases at J; junction bases unmatched: 12. In nucleotides, the CDR3 is TGTGCCACATTAGCCTCGGGGGGGACATACAATGAGCAGTTCTTC. Encoded protein: CATLASGGTYNEQFF.

The CDR3 DNA is TGTGCCAGCAGCTCGGACAGGGGAAGTTATGGCTACACCTTC. It encodes CASSSDRGSYGYTF. The chain uses TRBV7-2 and TRBJ1-2; 9 nucleotides line up with TRBD1. Germline values: CDR1 SGHTA, CDR2 FQGNSA. The CDR3 sequence is 14 residues long. V lost 4 bases and J lost 5; bases outside the gene matches: 5.

This chain uses TRBV12-3 or TRBV12-4 with TRBJ1-5; D is unclear. Trimming removed 0 bases from V and 9 bases from J, with 9 bases in between. This CDR3 region has 13 residues. CDR3 DNA: TGTGCCAGCAGTTTAGCGCGGCAAGGGCCCCAGCATTTT. Protein: CASSLARQGPQHF.

The chain links TRBV24-1 to TRBJ2-1, with no clear D. V lost 4 bases, J lost 5 bases, and 8 bases lay in between. The CDR3 has 13 residues. Germline CDR1 reads KGHDR; CDR2 reads SFDVKD. The DNA of the CDR3 is TGTGCCACCAGTGACCGGGTTAACAATGAGCAGTTCTTC. Encoded protein: CATSDRVNNEQFF.

The V call is TRBV7-9, the J call TRBJ2-3; possible D gene TRBD1, 6 bases. V was clipped by 6 bases and J by 3 bases, with 13 bases between them. This CDR3 contains 14 residues. Germline CDR1 reads SEHNR; CDR2 reads FQNEAQ (reference sequence). The CDR3 coding sequence is TGTGCCAGCAGAATAGGGCAGGGGACAGATACGCAGTATTTT. Protein product: CASRIGQGTDTQYF. Supplemented by reference TRBV7-9 and TRBJ2-3, the full variable domain reads DTGVSQNPRHKITKRGQNVTFRCDPISEHNRLYWYRQTLGQGPEFLTYFQNEAQLEKSRLLSDRFSAERPKGSFSTLEIQRTEQGDSAMYLCASRIGQGTDTQYFGPGTRLTVL.

About this clone: Other nucleotide sequences from this sample produce the same CDR3. J is TRBJ1-4 and V is TRBV27; D perhaps matches TRBD1 (6 bases). Trimming shortened V by 7 bases and J by 7 bases, and 19 bases separated the two germline ends. The CDR3 length is 15 residues. Germline CDR1 is MNHEY and CDR2 is SMNVEV (reference sequence). The chain's CDR3 is CASTPRGGRREKLFF. The CDR3 DNA is TGTGCCAGCACCCCGAGGGGGGGGAGGCGTGAAAAACTGTTTTTT.